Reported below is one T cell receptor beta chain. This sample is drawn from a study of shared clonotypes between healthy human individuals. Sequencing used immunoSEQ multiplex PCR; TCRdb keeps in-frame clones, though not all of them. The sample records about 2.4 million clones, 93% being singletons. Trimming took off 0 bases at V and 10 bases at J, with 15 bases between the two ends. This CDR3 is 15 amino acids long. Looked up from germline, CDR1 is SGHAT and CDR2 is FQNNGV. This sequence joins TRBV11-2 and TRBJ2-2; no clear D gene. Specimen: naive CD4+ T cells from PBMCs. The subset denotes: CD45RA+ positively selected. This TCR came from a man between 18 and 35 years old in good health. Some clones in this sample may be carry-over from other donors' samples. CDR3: CASSLDPLGPVELFF. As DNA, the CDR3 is TGTGCCAGCAGCTTAGACCCCTTAGGACCGGTGGAGCTGTTTTTT.